Shown below are 20 T cell receptor beta chains from a single sample sequenced in a study of CD8+CD57+ T cells in acquired aplastic anemia. TCR beta VDJ combinations and CDR3 sequences were profiled from genomic DNA. A single record per CDR3 protein comes from TCRdb applying MiXCR to the reads. The table lists around 200,000 distinct CDR3 sequences, under 50% of them singletons. Those patients picked for sequencing had displayed CD8+CD57+ cell expansion on flow cytometry. The sequenced sample was sorted CD4+, CD8+, or CD8+CD57+ T cells (not recorded which) from PBMCs. Receptor source: a human donor with aplastic anemia.

With regard to this clonotype: This may be a read error, as it is one base from a much larger clone. As DNA, the CDR3 is TGTGCCAGCAGTCCGGGGGAGTCGGAAGGCTACACCTTC. Its translation is CASSPGESEGYTF. The chain uses TRBV6-1 and TRBJ1-2, with D maybe TRBD1 (5 bases). V was shortened by 5 bases and J by 8 bases, with 15 bases between the two germline ends. CDR3 length: 13 amino acids. From germline, CDR1 is MNHNS and CDR2 SASEGT.

This clonotype was counted a single time. The chain joins TRBV29-1 to TRBJ2-4; 10 nucleotides agree with TRBD2. The germline gives CDR1 SQVTM, CDR2 ANQGSEA. V was pared by 3 bases and J by 5 bases, with 1 base of the junction left unmatched. The CDR3 loop spans 13 amino acids. For the CDR3, the DNA is TGCAGCGTTGAGCTAGCGGGAGAAAACATTCAGTACTTC. Amino acids: CSVELAGENIQYF.

In its sample, this clonotype was seen a few times. V is TRBV6-2 or TRBV6-3 and J is TRBJ1-1; the D is unclear. The CDR3 is 13 residues long. Germline V lookup: CDR1 MNHEY, CDR2 SVGEGT. V was shortened by 4 bases and J by 11 bases, with 17 bases between the two germline ends. The DNA for the CDR3 is TGTGCCAGCAGTTCGACGGGCCAAAGAGGGGCTTTCTTT. Protein: CASSSTGQRGAFF.

This clonotype was detected many times. The chain has TRBV6-5 and TRBJ2-1, with 13 bases identical to TRBD2. Germline CDR1 MNHEY, CDR2 SVGAGI. The V gene end was trimmed by 5 bases and the J gene end by 6 bases; junction bases not matched to a gene: 4. The CDR3 is 15 residues long. The CDR3 DNA sequence: TGTGCCAGCAGTAACGGACTAGCGGGAGTCAATGAGCAGTTCTTC. Amino acid sequence: CASSNGLAGVNEQFF.

The table lists this clonotype with many counts. V usage is TRBV5-1 and J usage is TRBJ2-1, with 8 bases matching TRBD2. This CDR3 has 13 residues. V shed 4 bases, J shed 6 bases, and the junction held 3 bases outside the gene matches. CDR1 is SGHRS and CDR2 is YFSETQ in the germline V gene. The CDR3 bases are TGCGCCAGCAGCCCCGGGACTAGCAATGAGCAGTTCTTC. Encoded protein: CASSPGTSNEQFF.

This sequence joins TRBV7-9 and TRBJ1-1; possibly TRBD1 for D (6 bases). Germline CDR1 and CDR2: SEHNR and FQNEAQ (reference sequence). The CDR3 extends over 15 amino acids. Trimming stripped 2 bases from V and 1 base from J, with 11 bases between. The CDR3 DNA is TGTGCCAGCAGCTTAAACGCAGGGGAGAACACTGAAGCTTTCTTT. It codes for CASSLNAGENTEAFF.

This clonotype has at least ten counts. The V call is TRBV14, the J call TRBJ2-6; the D call may be TRBD1 or TRBD2 (6 bases each). Trimming removed 7 bases from V and 2 bases from J, with 18 bases in between. Germline assignment: CDR1 SGHDN and CDR2 FVKESK. This CDR3 has 17 residues. Here the CDR3 DNA reads TGTGCCAGCACCAACGGGGGCATGGGAGCTGGGGCCAACGTCCTGACTTTC. Protein product: CASTNGGMGAGANVLTF.

The chain's CDR3 is CSAGSPHYGYTF. The CDR3 nucleotides read TGCAGTGCTGGCTCGCCCCACTATGGCTACACCTTC. The chain uses TRBV20-1 and TRBJ1-2; no clear D gene. CDR3 length: 12 amino acids. Germline lookup yields CDR1 DFQATT and CDR2 SNEGSKA (reference sequence). V was pared by 5 bases and J by 3 bases, with 10 bases between.

This clonotype came up a few times. One base away lies a much larger clone, so this may be a sequencing read error. V gene TRBV2 combines with J gene TRBJ2-7; D might be TRBD1 or TRBD2, each matching 5 bases. The CDR3 runs to 15 residues. V was cut by 6 bases and J by 2 bases, with 17 bases left in between. CDR1 and CDR2 from the germline V gene are SNHLY and FYNNEI. For the CDR3, the DNA is TGTGCCAGCAGCTATTTCGTCGTGGGGGCCTACGAGCAGTACTTC. Amino acids: CASSYFVVGAYEQYF.

With respect to this clonotype: The junction and the germline gene differ at one end; a read error may be behind it. V is TRBV7-2 and J is TRBJ2-6, with D perhaps assigned TRBD1 or TRBD2 (5 bases each). This CDR3 comprises 15 residues. Germline lookup yields CDR1 SGHTA and CDR2 FQGNSA. CDR3 nucleotides: TGTGTCAGCAGCGCAACAGCGGCTGGGGCCGACGTCCTGACTTTC. This sequence encodes CVSSATAAGADVLTF.

The chain links TRBV15 to TRBJ2-5; 8 nucleotides line up with TRBD2. The CDR3 has 14 amino acids. Germline V gene sequence: CDR1 LNHNV, CDR2 YYDKDF (reference sequence). For the CDR3, the DNA is TGTGCTAGAGATGCGGGGGGACCCCAAGAGACCCAGTACTTC. Protein: CARDAGGPQETQYF.

In this sample, this clonotype turned up many times. The chain combines TRBV11-3 with TRBJ2-1; perhaps TRBD1 as D (5 bases). The germline gives CDR1 SGHNT, CDR2 YENEEA. The CDR3 runs to 15 residues. V lost 4 bases to trimming and J lost 7 bases, with 17 bases between them. DNA of the CDR3: TGTGCCAGCAGCTCCTCCCCGGCAGGGCGGAATGAGCAGTTCTTC. It translates to CASSSSPAGRNEQFF.

In its sample, this clonotype was seen a few times. CDR3 in amino acids: CATSSGGETQYF. For the CDR3, the DNA is TGTGCCACCTCGAGTGGAGGCGAGACCCAGTACTTC. The V gene is TRBV15, the J gene TRBJ2-5; TRBD2 is a possible D gene (5 bases). This CDR3 comprises 12 residues. Per the germline V gene, CDR1 is LNHNV and CDR2 is YYDKDF (reference sequence). The V end was cut by 8 bases, the J end by 5 bases, with 12 bases between. The whole variable domain, filled in from reference TRBV15 and TRBJ2-5, reads DAMVIQNPRYQVTQFGKPVTLSCSQTLNHNVMYWYQQKSSQAPKLLFHYYDKDFNNEADTPDNFQSRRPNTSFCFLDIRSPGLGDTAMYLCATSSGGETQYFGPGTRLLVL.

This clonotype has at least ten counts. The chain combines TRBV6-5 with TRBJ1-1; a weak D match, TRBD1 (6 bases). Germline V gene sequence: CDR1 MNHEY, CDR2 SVGAGI. This CDR3 region has 13 residues. V lost 4 bases and J 4 bases, leaving 10 bases between the germline ends. The CDR3 region has the DNA TGTGCCAGCAGTTTCATAGGGGGCACTGAAGCTTTCTTT. The encoded protein is CASSFIGGTEAFF.

The chain recombines TRBV20-1 with TRBJ2-7, with TRBD1 matching over 8 bases. The ends lost 2 bases at V and 2 bases at J; junction bases unmatched: 2. The germline V gene has CDR1 DFQATT and CDR2 SNEGSKA (reference sequence). The CDR3 length is 13 residues. The CDR3: CSARRTGTYEQYF. The CDR3, as DNA: TGCAGTGCTAGAAGGACAGGGACCTACGAGCAGTACTTC.

The gene calls are TRBV2 and TRBJ1-5, with D maybe TRBD1 (5 bases). V lost 2 bases, J lost 9 bases, and 14 bases lay in between. Germline CDR1 SNHLY, CDR2 FYNNEI. The CDR3 spans 14 residues. The CDR3 DNA reads as TGTGCCAGCAGTGAACAGGGTAATAGTCGGCCCCAGCATTTT. Amino acid sequence: CASSEQGNSRPQHF.

The chain joins TRBV5-1 to TRBJ2-2, with D perhaps matching TRBD1 (6 bases). This CDR3 contains 15 residues. CDR1 is SGHRS and CDR2 is YFSETQ in the germline V gene. Trimming took off 4 bases at V and 5 bases at J, with 15 bases between the two ends. The DNA of the CDR3 is TGCGCCAGCAGCCTGACAGGAACGAGGACCGGGGAGCTGTTTTTT. Amino acids: CASSLTGTRTGELFF.

This clonotype was found many times. The V gene is TRBV5-1, the J gene TRBJ2-3, with TRBD2 identical over 8 bases. The CDR3 loop spans 16 amino acids. V was pared by 0 bases and J by 0 bases, with 3 bases of the junction left unmatched. Germline V gives CDR1 SGHRS, CDR2 YFSETQ. The CDR3 protein is CASSLAGGASTDTQYF. CDR3 in DNA: TGCGCCAGCAGCTTGGCGGGAGGGGCTAGCACAGATACGCAGTATTTT. Full variable domain (missing parts from reference TRBV5-1 and TRBJ2-3): KAGVTQTPRYLIKTRGQQVTLSCSPISGHRSVSWYQQTPGQGLQFLFEYFSETQRNKGNFPGRFSGRQFSNSRSEMNVSTLELGDSALYLCASSLAGGASTDTQYFGPGTRLTVL.

The CDR3 nucleotides are TGTGCCAGCAGTGTTTCCCAGGGGGGCACTGAAGCTTTCTTT. Translation: CASSVSQGGTEAFF. The chain uses TRBV25-1 and TRBJ1-1; TRBD1 matches 7 bases. The CDR3 extends over 14 amino acids. From germline, CDR1 is MGHDK and CDR2 SYGVNS. J lost 4 bases, V lost 4 bases, and 6 bases had no gene match.

The DNA of the CDR3 is TGTGCCACCAGCAGAGATTTTAACACAGATACGCAGTATTTT. It translates to CATSRDFNTDTQYF. The V and J genes are TRBV15 and TRBJ2-3; D unclear. Germline assignment: CDR1 LNHNV and CDR2 YYDKDF (reference sequence). The CDR3 sequence is 14 residues long. Trimming pared 0 bases from V and 2 bases from J, leaving 6 bases between.